This T cell receptor beta chain emerged from a study of siplizumab effects on memory and regulatory T cells. V was trimmed by 6 bases and J by 1 base, leaving 15 bases between them. Germline V CDR1 and CDR2: MNHEY, SVGAGI. The CDR3 totals 15 residues. Unstimulated subsets comprising naive, memory, effector memory and TEMRA cells were sequenced in three donor pairs. Method: immunoSEQ multiplex PCR; TCRdb's copy keeps in-frame clones and lacks some. Here the sample spans about 50,000 clones, approximately 97% being singletons. This clonotype originated in a human donor in good health. The sequencing sample was made of naive CD8+ T cells sorted from blood. The chain is built from TRBV6-5 and TRBJ1-1; the D gene is possibly TRBD1 (5 bases). CDR3 DNA sequence: TGTGCCAGCAGCGCAAGGGACCAGGGGAACACTGAAGCTTTCTTT. It specifies CASSARDQGNTEAFF.